One sample yielded the 8 T cell receptor beta chains listed below, sequenced in a study of blood T cell repertoires in COVID-19. Sequencing used immunoSEQ multiplex PCR; TCRdb keeps in-frame clones, though not all of them. Altogether a few hundred thousand clones are present, more than 80% being singletons, with the ten largest covering around 6.6%. What was sequenced was peripheral blood. The receptors derive from a man between 18 and 35 years old who had recovered from COVID-19.

This sequence joins TRBV7-2 and TRBJ1-4, with D possibly matching TRBD1 (5 bases). Per the germline V gene, CDR1 is SGHTA and CDR2 is FQGNSA. The V and J ends lost 8 bases and 11 bases respectively, with 18 bases between them. The CDR3 is made up of 13 amino acids. The CDR3 DNA reads as TGTGCCAGCTGTAGTGGGGGGGGTGGGAAACTGTTTTTT. Translating it yields CASCSGGGGKLFF.

This clone was detected once. The V and J genes are TRBV2 and TRBJ1-1, with 8 nucleotides matching TRBD1. With 7 bases clipped from V and 4 bases from J, the junction kept 8 bases outside the gene matches. CDR1 and CDR2 from the germline V gene are SNHLY and FYNNEI. This CDR3 is built from 14 residues. CDR3 amino acids: CASTAGGAGTEAFF. In DNA, the CDR3 is TGTGCCAGCACTGCAGGGGGCGCGGGCACTGAAGCTTTCTTT.

This chain links TRBV6-1 with TRBJ1-6; TRBD1 agrees at 9 bases. CDR1 is MNHNS and CDR2 is SASEGT in the germline V gene. CDR3 length equals 17 residues. V was clipped by 6 bases and J by 10 bases; unmatched bases: 16. As DNA, the CDR3 is TGTGCCAGCAGGGAACTAAGGGGACAGGGTATTGGGTCACCCCTCCACTTT. Translation gives CASRELRGQGIGSPLHF.

The chain recombines TRBV19 with TRBJ2-1, with 11 bases aligning to TRBD2. The germline gives CDR1 LNHDA, CDR2 SQIVND (reference sequence). This CDR3 contains 14 residues. CDR3 sequence reads: CATSSGGAGVEQFF. Written as DNA, the CDR3 is TGTGCGACGAGTAGCGGGGGGGCCGGTGTTGAGCAGTTCTTC. Based on the CDR3 plus reference TRBV19 and TRBJ2-1, the full variable domain is DGGITQSPKYLFRKEGQNVTLSCEQNLNHDAMYWYRQDPGQGLRLIYYSQIVNDFQKGDIAEGYSVSREKKESFPLTVTSAQKNPTAFYLCATSSGGAGVEQFFGPGTRLTVL.

This clone occurred once. This rearrangement joins TRBV5-6 to TRBJ2-7, with TRBD2 matching over 8 bases. V lost 1 base to trimming and J lost 1 base; unmatched junction nucleotides: 7. This CDR3 contains 16 residues. Germline V lookup: CDR1 SGHDT, CDR2 YYEEEE. The CDR3 DNA is TGTGCCAGCAGCTTGCTTGGCGGGAGGACGTCCTACGAGCAGTACTTC. This translates into CASSLLGGRTSYEQYF. The full variable domain, its missing parts supplied by reference TRBV5-6 and TRBJ2-7, is DAGVTQSPTHLIKTRGQQVTLRCSPKSGHDTVSWYQQALGQGPQFIFQYYEEEERQRGNFPDRFSGHQFPNYSSELNVNALLLGDSALYLCASSLLGGRTSYEQYFGPGTRLTVT.

V usage is TRBV6-5 and J usage is TRBJ2-5; 8 nucleotides match TRBD2. Germline CDR1 and CDR2: MNHEY and SVGAGI. The J segment lost 4 bases and the V segment lost 5 bases, leaving 9 bases of the junction unmatched. CDR3 length: 15 amino acids. Here the CDR3 reads CASSTRTSSPETQYF. CDR3 sequence (DNA): TGTGCCAGCAGTACAAGGACTAGCAGTCCAGAGACCCAGTACTTC.

The chain is built from TRBV5-1 and TRBJ2-1; possibly TRBD1 for D (6 bases). V was trimmed by 4 bases and J by 3 bases, leaving 11 bases between them. CDR1 and CDR2 from the germline V gene are SGHRS and YFSETQ. This CDR3 region has 14 residues. The CDR3 DNA is TGCGCCAGCAGCCCGGACAGCAACTACAATGAGCAGTTCTTC. Its translation is CASSPDSNYNEQFF. Drawing the rest from reference TRBV5-1 and TRBJ2-1, the complete variable domain is KAGVTQTPRYLIKTRGQQVTLSCSPISGHRSVSWYQQTPGQGLQFLFEYFSETQRNKGNFPGRFSGRQFSNSRSEMNVSTLELGDSALYLCASSPDSNYNEQFFGPGTRLTVL.

The chain links TRBV6-5 to TRBJ1-1, with 12 nucleotides matching TRBD1. Germline values: CDR1 MNHEY, CDR2 SVGAGI. CDR3 length equals 16 residues. Trimming at V came to 2 bases and at J to 3 bases, leaving 4 bases not matched to a gene. The DNA of the CDR3 is TGTGCCAGCAGTTACGCTGGGACAGGGGGCGACACTGAAGCTTTCTTT. As protein: CASSYAGTGGDTEAFF.